The 18 T cell receptor beta chains given below trace back to one sample, sequenced in a study of regulatory T cells in long-lasting Graves disease. Building of the TCR beta libraries involved iRepertoire HTBI primers and Arm-PCR of CDR3 regions. A single record per CDR3 protein comes from TCRdb applying MiXCR to the multiplex PCR reads. The sample gives 400,000 to 500,000 distinct CDR3 sequences, about a sixth of which show up once; about a quarter is in the top ten. The time point: newly diagnosed GD, antithyroid drugs for less than 3 months. RNA from PBMCs was the source of the TCR library. The same data also contributed to another study, on T cells in Graves' hyperthyroidism and ophthalmopathy.

The sequences come from peripheral blood mononuclear cells (PBMCs), collected at new diagnosis, from a patient treated with antithyroid drugs. These receptors originate from a woman between 18 and 29 years old with Graves disease.

At least ten counts were recorded for this clonotype. The chain has TRBV7-9 and TRBJ2-2; the D is unclear. The CDR3 sequence is 15 residues long. The ends were cut back, 5 bases at V and 7 bases at J, with 17 bases in the middle. Germline-derived CDR1 and CDR2 are SEHNR and FQNEAQ (reference sequence). CDR3 bases: TGTGCCAGCAGCGCTATAGACGGATACGTCGGGGAGCTGTTTTTT. It codes for CASSAIDGYVGELFF.

This clonotype was seen a handful of times. J is TRBJ2-2 and V is TRBV7-9, with a weak D call TRBD2 (5 bases). Deletions cut 1 base from V and 5 bases from J, with 11 bases between. The length of the CDR3 is 15 residues. The germline V gene encodes CDR1 SEHNR and CDR2 FQNEAQ (reference sequence). This CDR3 is CASSLGWRGTGELFF. The CDR3, as DNA: TGTGCCAGCAGCTTAGGCTGGAGAGGGACCGGGGAGCTGTTTTTT.

Many counts were recorded for this clonotype. V is TRBV2 and J is TRBJ2-5; D not resolved. Per germline, CDR1 SNHLY and CDR2 FYNNEI. CDR3 size: 13 residues. V lost 5 bases to trimming and J lost 2 bases, with 9 bases between them. In DNA form, the CDR3 reads TGTGCCAGCAGTTCACAGAAACAAGAGACCCAGTACTTC. It is translated as CASSSQKQETQYF.

The table lists this clonotype with many counts. The V call is TRBV5-1, the J call TRBJ2-3, with D unclear. The V gene's germline CDR1 is SGHRS and CDR2 YFSETQ. V was clipped by 5 bases and J by 4 bases, with 17 bases between them. The CDR3 is made up of 15 amino acids. Here the CDR3 reads CASSHGGSPADTQYF. The CDR3 nucleotides are TGCGCCAGCAGTCATGGTGGGTCCCCCGCAGATACGCAGTATTTT. The whole variable domain, filled in from reference TRBV5-1 and TRBJ2-3, reads KAGVTQTPRYLIKTRGQQVTLSCSPISGHRSVSWYQQTPGQGLQFLFEYFSETQRNKGNFPGRFSGRQFSNSRSEMNVSTLELGDSALYLCASSHGGSPADTQYFGPGTRLTVL.

This clonotype was observed a handful of times. The chain combines TRBV19 with TRBJ2-1; no reliable D call. The CDR3 has 11 amino acids. The V end lost 7 bases, the J end lost 5 bases, and 6 bases lay between the germline ends. The germline V gene encodes CDR1 LNHDA and CDR2 SQIVND (reference sequence). This CDR3 reads CASIRNNEQFF. The CDR3 DNA is TGTGCCAGTATCAGGAACAATGAGCAGTTCTTC.

Here the CDR3 reads CASSQGKYTQYF. The DNA for the CDR3 is TGTGCCAGCAGCCAGGGAAAGTATACGCAGTATTTT. The rearrangement links TRBV14 to TRBJ2-3; D is uncertain. The ends were cut back, 3 bases at V and 7 bases at J, with 8 bases in the middle. The CDR3 totals 12 residues. The germline V gene has CDR1 SGHDN and CDR2 FVKESK. The variable domain in full, with the rest retrieved from reference TRBV14 and TRBJ2-3, is EAGVTQFPSHSVIEKGQTVTLRCDPISGHDNLYWYRRVMGKEIKFLLHFVKESKQDESGMPNNRFLAERTGGTYSTLKVQPAELEDSGVYFCASSQGKYTQYFGPGTRLTVL.

This clonotype occurred many times. This chain links TRBV6-5 with TRBJ2-1, with 10 bases matching TRBD2. The CDR3 sequence is 16 residues long. V lost 2 bases, J lost 2 bases, and 3 bases stayed unmatched. Per germline, CDR1 MNHEY and CDR2 SVGAGI. The CDR3 spells CASSYTGTSAYNEQFF. DNA for the CDR3: TGTGCCAGCAGTTACACCGGGACTAGCGCCTACAATGAGCAGTTCTTC.

The CDR3 is CASSPGHRGTEQFF. The CDR3 DNA reads TGTGCCAGCAGTCCGGGACACCGGGGCACTGAGCAGTTCTTC. The V call is TRBV12-3 or TRBV12-4, the J call TRBJ2-1, with D possibly matching TRBD1 (6 bases). The CDR3 length is 14 residues. Trimming removed 5 bases from V and 9 bases from J, with 17 bases in between.

The rearrangement links TRBV28 to TRBJ2-7, with a possible D match to TRBD1 (6 bases). Germline V gene data show CDR1 as MDHEN and CDR2 as SYDVKM. The CDR3 runs 12 residues. V gave up 7 bases and J gave up 6 bases, with 13 bases separating them. CDR3 bases: TGTGCCAGCACCTTGACAGGATTCGAGCAGTACTTC. Translation gives CASTLTGFEQYF. The whole variable domain, remainder taken from reference TRBV28 and TRBJ2-7, is DVKVTQSSRYLVKRTGEKVFLECVQDMDHENMFWYRQDPGLGLRLIYFSYDVKMKEKGDIPEGYSVSREKKERFSLILESASTNQTSMYLCASTLTGFEQYFGPGTRLTVT.

This clonotype was counted many times. This chain connects TRBV12-3 or TRBV12-4 to TRBJ2-5, with a weak D call TRBD1 (6 bases). The CDR3 is 17 residues long. V shed 3 bases and J shed 1 base, with 18 bases lying between them. The CDR3 bases are TGTGCCAGCAGTTTGTGGGCGGGTGCAGGGGCCCAAGAGACCCAGTACTTC. This gives the protein CASSLWAGAGAQETQYF.

In regard to this clonotype: In this CDR3 the conserved last residue, phenylalanine or tryptophan, is missing, so a read error is likely. This chain connects TRBV28 to TRBJ2-2, with D possibly matching TRBD2 (5 bases). The CDR3 length is 15 residues. Per germline, CDR1 MDHEN and CDR2 SYDVKM. Trimming shortened V by 1 base and J by 8 bases, and 14 bases separated the two germline ends. This CDR3 reads CASSLLWTHGGELFS. In nucleotides, the CDR3 is TGTGCCAGCAGTTTATTATGGACTCACGGTGGGGAGCTGTTTTCT.

This clonotype was seen at least ten times. The chain links TRBV24-1 to TRBJ1-1, with D possibly being TRBD1 (5 bases). This CDR3 is 13 amino acids long. Germline CDR1 reads KGHDR; CDR2 reads SFDVKD. V was cut by 9 bases and J by 2 bases, with 12 bases left in between. The CDR3 reads CATAGQFNTEAFF. Written as DNA, the CDR3 is TGTGCCACCGCAGGGCAGTTTAACACTGAAGCTTTCTTT.

This clonotype was seen repeatedly, ten times or more. V and J are TRBV12-3 or TRBV12-4 and TRBJ1-1; 7 bases align to TRBD1. J gave up 7 bases and V 5 bases, and 10 bases lay outside the gene matches. The CDR3 totals 14 residues. CDR3 loop: CASSPQGQFNEAFF. The CDR3 region has the DNA TGTGCCAGCAGTCCCCAGGGACAGTTTAATGAAGCTTTCTTT.

The chain has TRBV18 and TRBJ1-1; D is uncertain. The germline V gene has CDR1 KGHSH and CDR2 LQKENI. V was pared by 1 base and J by 1 base, with 10 bases between. This CDR3 comprises 15 residues. The CDR3 here is CASSPLAQQNTEAFF. For the CDR3, the DNA is TGTGCCAGCTCACCACTGGCACAGCAGAACACTGAAGCTTTCTTT.

The table lists this clonotype with many counts. The V and J genes are TRBV28 and TRBJ2-7; 7 bases map to TRBD1. V dropped 3 bases and J dropped 4; count of bases not matched to a gene: 12. Germline V gene lookup returns CDR1 MDHEN and CDR2 SYDVKM. CDR3 size: 16 residues. DNA of the CDR3: TGTGCCAGCAGTTTCCTCCGGGACAGTAGTCCTTACGAGCAGTACTTC. This encodes CASSFLRDSSPYEQYF. Complete variable domain (other parts from reference TRBV28 and TRBJ2-7): DVKVTQSSRYLVKRTGEKVFLECVQDMDHENMFWYRQDPGLGLRLIYFSYDVKMKEKGDIPEGYSVSREKKERFSLILESASTNQTSMYLCASSFLRDSSPYEQYFGPGTRLTVT.

This chain uses TRBV4-3 with TRBJ2-3; D remains unclear. The germline gives CDR1 LGHNA, CDR2 YSLEER. Trimming pared 0 bases from V and 5 bases from J, leaving 12 bases between. CDR3 length: 15 residues. As DNA, the CDR3 is TGCGCCAGCAGCCAAGATGTATCGGATGGAGATACGCAGTATTTT. Translated: CASSQDVSDGDTQYF.

This chain links TRBV12-3 or TRBV12-4 with TRBJ1-6; no definite D call. The V and J ends lost 7 bases and 8 bases respectively, with 15 bases between them. CDR3 length equals 14 residues. CDR3 sequence (DNA): TGTGCCAGCAACCTACGGGGTTGGGATTCACCCCTCCACTTT. This translates into CASNLRGWDSPLHF.

This clonotype turned up a few times. J is TRBJ1-2 and V is TRBV5-1; no reliable D call. The CDR3 spans 15 residues. CDR1 SGHRS and CDR2 YFSETQ come from the germline V gene. Trimming stripped 4 bases from V and 5 bases from J, with 18 bases between. CDR3 residues: CASSPHLGKRYGYTF. The DNA of the CDR3 is TGCGCCAGCAGCCCCCACCTGGGGAAGCGGTATGGCTACACCTTC.